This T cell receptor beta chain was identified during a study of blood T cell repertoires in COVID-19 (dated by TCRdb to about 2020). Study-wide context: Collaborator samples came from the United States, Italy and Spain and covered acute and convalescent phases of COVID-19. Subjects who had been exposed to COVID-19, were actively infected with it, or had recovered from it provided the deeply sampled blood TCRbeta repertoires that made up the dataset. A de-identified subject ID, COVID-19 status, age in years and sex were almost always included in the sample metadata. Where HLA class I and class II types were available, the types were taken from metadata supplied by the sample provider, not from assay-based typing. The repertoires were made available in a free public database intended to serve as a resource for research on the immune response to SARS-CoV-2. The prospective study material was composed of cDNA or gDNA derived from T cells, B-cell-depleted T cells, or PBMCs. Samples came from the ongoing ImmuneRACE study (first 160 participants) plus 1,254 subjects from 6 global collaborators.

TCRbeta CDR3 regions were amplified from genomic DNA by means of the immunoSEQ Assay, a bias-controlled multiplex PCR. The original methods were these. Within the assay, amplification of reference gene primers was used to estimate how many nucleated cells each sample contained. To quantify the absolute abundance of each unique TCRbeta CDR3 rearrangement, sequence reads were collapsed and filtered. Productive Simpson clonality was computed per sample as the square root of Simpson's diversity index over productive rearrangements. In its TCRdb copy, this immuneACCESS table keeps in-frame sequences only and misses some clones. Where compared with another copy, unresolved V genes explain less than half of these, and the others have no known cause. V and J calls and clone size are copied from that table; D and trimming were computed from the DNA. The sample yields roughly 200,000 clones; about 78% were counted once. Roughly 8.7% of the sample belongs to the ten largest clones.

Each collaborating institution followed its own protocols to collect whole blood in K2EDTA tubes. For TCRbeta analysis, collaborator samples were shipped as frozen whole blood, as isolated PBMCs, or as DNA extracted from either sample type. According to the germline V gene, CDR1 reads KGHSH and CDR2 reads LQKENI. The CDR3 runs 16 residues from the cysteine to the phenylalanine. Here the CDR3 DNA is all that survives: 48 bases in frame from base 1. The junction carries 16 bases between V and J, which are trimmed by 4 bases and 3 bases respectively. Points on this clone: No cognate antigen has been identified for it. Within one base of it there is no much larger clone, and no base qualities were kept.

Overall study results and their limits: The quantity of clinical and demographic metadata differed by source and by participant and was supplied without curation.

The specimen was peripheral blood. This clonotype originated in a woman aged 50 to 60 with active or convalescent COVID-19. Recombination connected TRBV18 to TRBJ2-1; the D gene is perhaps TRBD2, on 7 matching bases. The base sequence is TGTGCCAGCTCACGACTCGGGGAGGGGGTCTACAATGAGCAGTTCTTC. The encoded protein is CASSRLGEGVYNEQFF. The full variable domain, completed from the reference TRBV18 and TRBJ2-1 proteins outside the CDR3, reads NAGVMQNPRHLVRRRGQEARLRCSPMKGHSHVYWYRQLPEEGLKFMVYLQKENIIDESGMPKERFSAEFPKEGPSILRIQQVVRGDSAAYFCASSRLGEGVYNEQFFGPGTRLTVL.